This is a list of T cell receptor beta chains from one sample in a study of neurological immune-mediated disorders. MiXCR, run by TCRdb on the 5' RACE reads, gives a single entry per CDR3 protein. The data hold approximately 90,000 distinct CDR3 sequences, with 3.5% observed a single time. Sample: PBMCs. These receptors originate from a woman younger than 30 with multiple sclerosis. Both conserved end residues are part of each CDR3. Fields, in order: J gene, V gene, CDR3 protein.

>TRBJ2-3|TRBV4-1
CASSSPGQNTDTQYF
>TRBJ2-3|TRBV7-2
CASSQLGGGDRDTQYF
>TRBJ1-2|TRBV11-2
CASSSTTGPMYGYTF
>TRBJ1-6|TRBV20-1
CSAGTAHNSPLHF
>TRBJ1-6|TRBV4-1
CASSQDPVSPLHF
>TRBJ2-7|TRBV12-3/TRBV12-4
CASRATYEQYF
>TRBJ2-1|TRBV6-1
CASSTLLGPYNEQFF
>TRBJ2-3|TRBV27
CASSQQQIPSTDTQYF
>TRBJ2-2|TRBV11-2
CASSLSIGGGRAYTGELFF
>TRBJ2-5|TRBV20-1
CSAAPNSLAGGTQYF
>TRBJ2-5|TRBV7-2
CASSSRRTDETQYF
>TRBJ2-2|TRBV23-1
CASSHPTPELNTGELFF
>TRBJ2-1|TRBV11-2
CASSPGFGRLAGNTYNEQFF
>TRBJ1-5|TRBV20-1
CSARDLRQGSNQPQHF
>TRBJ2-7|TRBV20-1
CSARGQGVGEQYF
>TRBJ1-2|TRBV5-1
CASSLEPATSDYTF
>TRBJ2-1|TRBV6-1
CASSERGTSGNAEQFF
>TRBJ2-3|TRBV7-9
CASSLVLGDTQYF
>TRBJ2-1|TRBV4-1
CASSQGAAVSSYNEQFF
>TRBJ1-4|TRBV3-1
CASNRGQVNEKLFF
>TRBJ1-2|TRBV7-8
CASSFPGGYGYTF
>TRBJ1-2|TRBV18
CASSVTEDFNYGYTF
>TRBJ2-7|TRBV6-6
CASSQIPGQGSYEQYF
>TRBJ2-2|TRBV29-1
CSVRASGRNPPNTGELFF
>TRBJ2-3|TRBV7-9
CASSLVRGNTDTQYF
>TRBJ2-1|TRBV7-2
CASSRDRGNEQFF
>TRBJ2-7|TRBV19
CASSNRDSEQYF
>TRBJ2-4|TRBV12-3/TRBV12-4
CASSLSSGHRDF
>TRBJ2-5|TRBV7-2
CASSLEGGVPFTQYF
>TRBJ1-5|TRBV6-2/TRBV6-3
CAAGRPSNQPQHF
>TRBJ1-1|TRBV12-3/TRBV12-4
CASSLGAIQVWTEAFF
>TRBJ2-1|TRBV2
CAWNLGLIYNEQFF
>TRBJ1-4|TRBV7-2
CASSLNRANEKLFF
>TRBJ1-2|TRBV5-1
CASSPGQGQNYGYTF
>TRBJ2-7|TRBV20-1
CSARNTGRVNEQYF
>TRBJ2-7|TRBV6-6
CASSAPTRHYEQYF
>TRBJ2-1|TRBV9
CASSVGTGPRNEQFF
>TRBJ1-2|TRBV20-1
CSARDLGRVAYGYTF
>TRBJ1-2|TRBV19
CASSIDRSGGYTF
>TRBJ1-3|TRBV12-3/TRBV12-4
CASSFDRGYGNTIYF
>TRBJ2-7|TRBV29-1
CSGGEVSYEQYF
>TRBJ2-7|TRBV29-1
CSVAGRDRGYEQYF
>TRBJ1-1|TRBV5-1
CASSLVAFLNTEAFF
>TRBJ2-1|TRBV7-2
CASSEMRRGGRDEQFF
>TRBJ1-1|TRBV4-3
CASSQEGWENTEAFF
>TRBJ1-4|TRBV7-9
CASSLGGAGEKLFF
>TRBJ2-7|TRBV30
CAWSVYGPYEQYF
>TRBJ1-5|TRBV11-2
CASSSYRGRDQPQHF
>TRBJ2-3|TRBV5-1
CASSLGAARFTDTQYF